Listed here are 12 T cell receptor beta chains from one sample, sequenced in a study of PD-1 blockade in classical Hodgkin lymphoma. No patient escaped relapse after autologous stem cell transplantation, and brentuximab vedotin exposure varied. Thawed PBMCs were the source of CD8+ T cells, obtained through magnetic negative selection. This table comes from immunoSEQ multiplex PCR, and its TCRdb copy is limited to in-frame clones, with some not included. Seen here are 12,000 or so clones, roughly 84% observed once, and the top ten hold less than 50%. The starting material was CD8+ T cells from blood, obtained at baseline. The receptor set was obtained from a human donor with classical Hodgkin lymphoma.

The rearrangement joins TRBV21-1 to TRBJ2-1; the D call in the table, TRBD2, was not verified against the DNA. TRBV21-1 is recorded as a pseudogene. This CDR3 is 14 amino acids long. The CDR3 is CASIDWSSYNEQFF. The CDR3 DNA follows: TGTGCCAGCATCGACTGGAGCTCCTACAATGAGCAGTTCTTC.

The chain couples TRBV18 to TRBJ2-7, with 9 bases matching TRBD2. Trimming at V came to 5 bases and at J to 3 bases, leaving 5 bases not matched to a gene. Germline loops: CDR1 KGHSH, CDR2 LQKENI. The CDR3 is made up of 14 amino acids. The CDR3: CASSTTSGIYEQYF. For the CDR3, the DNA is TGTGCCAGCTCAACGACTAGCGGAATCTACGAGCAGTACTTC.

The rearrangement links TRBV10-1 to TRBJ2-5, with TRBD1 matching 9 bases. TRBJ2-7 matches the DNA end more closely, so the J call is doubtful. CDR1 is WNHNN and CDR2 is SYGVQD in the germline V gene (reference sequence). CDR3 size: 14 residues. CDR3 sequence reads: CASSSGTGNYEQYF. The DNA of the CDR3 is TGCGCCAGCAGTTCCGGGACAGGGAACTACGAGCAGTACTTC.

The CDR3 bases are TGCGCCAGCAGCCAAGCCATGGGACTAAACACTGAAGCTTTCTTT. Its protein product is CASSQAMGLNTEAFF. The gene calls are TRBV4-1 and TRBJ1-1; perhaps TRBD1 as D (5 bases). CDR3 size: 15 residues. V lost 1 base to trimming and J lost 2 bases, with 11 bases between them. CDR1 and CDR2 from the germline V gene are MGHRA and YSYEKL.

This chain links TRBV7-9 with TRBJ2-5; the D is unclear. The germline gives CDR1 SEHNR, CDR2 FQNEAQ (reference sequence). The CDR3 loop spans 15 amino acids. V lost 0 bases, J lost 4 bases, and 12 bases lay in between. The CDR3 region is CASSLARSGVETQYF. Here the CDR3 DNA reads TGTGCCAGCAGCTTAGCGCGGTCCGGTGTAGAGACCCAGTACTTC.

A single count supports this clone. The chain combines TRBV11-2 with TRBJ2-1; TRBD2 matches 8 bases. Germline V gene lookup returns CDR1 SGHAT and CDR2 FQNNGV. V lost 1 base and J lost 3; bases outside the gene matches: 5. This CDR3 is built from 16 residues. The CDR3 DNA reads TGTGCCAGCAGCTTAGTGAGCGGGAGCTTCTACAATGAGCAGTTCTTC. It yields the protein CASSLVSGSFYNEQFF.

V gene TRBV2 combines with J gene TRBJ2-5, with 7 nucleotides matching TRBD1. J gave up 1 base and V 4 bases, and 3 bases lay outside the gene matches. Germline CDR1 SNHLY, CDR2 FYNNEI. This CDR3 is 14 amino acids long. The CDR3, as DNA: TGTGCCAGCAGTGCCTACAGGGGCCAAGAGACCCAGTACTTC. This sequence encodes CASSAYRGQETQYF.

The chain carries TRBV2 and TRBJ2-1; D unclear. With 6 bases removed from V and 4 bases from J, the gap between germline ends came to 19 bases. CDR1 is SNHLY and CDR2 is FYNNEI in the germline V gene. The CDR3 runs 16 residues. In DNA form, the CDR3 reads TGTGCCAGCAGGGAGAACGCCCTCCTGGGGTACAATGAGCAGTTCTTC. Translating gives CASRENALLGYNEQFF.

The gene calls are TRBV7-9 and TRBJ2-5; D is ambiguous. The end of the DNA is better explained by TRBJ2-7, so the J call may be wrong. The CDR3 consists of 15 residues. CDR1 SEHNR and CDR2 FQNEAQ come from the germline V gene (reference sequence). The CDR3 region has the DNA TGTGCCAGCAGCTTATCGTCGGAGCCGAACTACGAGCAGTACTTC. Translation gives CASSLSSEPNYEQYF.

This CDR3 reads CASSLGLVKNYNEQFF. CDR3 coding DNA: TGTGCCAGCAGCTTAGGACTAGTGAAGAACTACAATGAGCAGTTCTTC. The J gene is TRBJ2-1, the V gene TRBV7-2; D possibly corresponds to TRBD2 (6 bases). The CDR3 covers 16 residues. CDR1 and CDR2 from the germline V gene are SGHTA and FQGNSA. V lost 1 base and J 3 bases, leaving 13 bases between the germline ends.

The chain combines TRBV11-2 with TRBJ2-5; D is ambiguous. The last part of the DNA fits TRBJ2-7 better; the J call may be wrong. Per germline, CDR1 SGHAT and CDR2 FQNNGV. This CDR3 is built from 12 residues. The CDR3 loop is CASSLGIYEQYF. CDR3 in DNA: TGTGCCAGCAGCTTAGGCATCTACGAGCAGTACTTC.

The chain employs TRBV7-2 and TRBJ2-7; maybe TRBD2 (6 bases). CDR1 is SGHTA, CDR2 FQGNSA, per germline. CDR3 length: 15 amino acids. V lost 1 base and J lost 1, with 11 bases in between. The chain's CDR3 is CASSLELALSYEQYF. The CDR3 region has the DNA TGTGCCAGCAGCTTAGAGCTAGCGCTTTCCTACGAGCAGTACTTC.